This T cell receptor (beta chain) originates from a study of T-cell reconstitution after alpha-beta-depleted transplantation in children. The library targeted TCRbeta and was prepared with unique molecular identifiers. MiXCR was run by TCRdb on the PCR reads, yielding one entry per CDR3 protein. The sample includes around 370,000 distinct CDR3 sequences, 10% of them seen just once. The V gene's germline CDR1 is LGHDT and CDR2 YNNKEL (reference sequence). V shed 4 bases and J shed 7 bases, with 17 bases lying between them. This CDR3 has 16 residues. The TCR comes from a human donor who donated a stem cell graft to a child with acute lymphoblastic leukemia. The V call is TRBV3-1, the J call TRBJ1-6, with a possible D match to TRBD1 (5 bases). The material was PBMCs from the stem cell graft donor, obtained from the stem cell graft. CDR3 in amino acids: CASSPQGEVANSPLHF. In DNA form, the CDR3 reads TGTGCCAGCAGCCCCCAGGGAGAGGTGGCAAATTCACCCCTCCACTTT. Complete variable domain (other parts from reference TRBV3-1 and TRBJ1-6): DTAVSQTPKYLVTQMGNDKSIKCEQNLGHDTMYWYKQDSKKFLKIMFSYNNKELIINETVPNRFSPKSPDKAHLNLHINSLELGDSAVYFCASSPQGEVANSPLHFGNGTRLTVT.